The rows below give T cell receptor beta chains drawn from one sample of a study of blood T cell repertoires in COVID-19. The table came from immunoSEQ multiplex PCR; TCRdb's copy has only in-frame clones and leaves some out. The profile shows about 210,000 clones, around 83% of them singletons. The sequenced sample was PBMCs or T cells enriched from blood (not recorded which). The receptors here all came from a woman aged 40 to 55 in a cohort exposed to, infected with or recovered from COVID-19 (not recorded which). Each CDR3 is given without its conserved first and last residue. Fields, in order: clone size, V gene, CDR3 protein. For some rows the clone size is stated as once, few or many, or as a class when expanded; others skip it.

>NA|TRBV30
AWRMAREVDTQY
>NA|TRBV27
ASSLSPGAVGPQH
>NA|TRBV5-4
ASSLPGQGINGYT
>NA|TRBV6-6
ASSQKTGIATNEKLF
>NA|TRBV13
ASSFSGIQETQY
>NA|TRBV18
ASSPGLAGALNTGELF
>few|TRBV12-3/TRBV12-4
ASSFKGAEAF
>NA|TRBV4-1
ASSQGWGQGAGYT
>NA|TRBV4-1
ASSQTPGLSGNTIY
>NA|TRBV9
ASSPQGGRNSPLH
>NA|TRBV7-2
ASSWAGDGNSPLH
>NA|TRBV5-4
ASSSNRDSKAF
>NA|TRBV6-2/TRBV6-3
ASSRGTALYNSPLH
>few|TRBV5-1
ASSFGQTNTEAF
>NA|TRBV19
ASSSHRSENYEQF
>NA|TRBV10-1
ASSESFGQPQH
>NA|TRBV19
ASTHRQGAFYGYT
>NA|TRBV11-2
ASSSPYPGTGKKLYGYT
>NA|TRBV6-5
ASSYFGSNEKLF
>once|TRBV6-4
ASRDTGKGYTGELF
>NA|TRBV14
ASSLLGGADGYT
>once|TRBV6-6
ASSYGLRVFEQF
>NA|TRBV19
ASSEGYGELF
>NA|TRBV5-1
ASSPLRQGLGYT
>NA|TRBV29-1
SVDRNYGYT
>NA|TRBV10-2
ASRPGVGSNSPLH
>NA|TRBV3-1/TRBV3-2
ASSRGTALYYEQY
>NA|TRBV28
ASIMLARASGGYNEQF
>few|TRBV10-2
ASSDTGGGQPQH
>NA|TRBV9
ASSYTGTGGDGYT
>NA|TRBV6-5
ASSYLAQTGVDTQY
>NA|TRBV7-2
ASSPRLAGGLDYEQY
>NA|TRBV5-4
ASSLGTSGRDTQY
>NA|TRBV14
ASSPWTGGNTEAF
>NA|TRBV10-3
AISEDEGVTYGYT
>NA|TRBV5-1
ASSGSNTGELF
>NA|TRBV4-1
ASRETLTSGNTIY
>NA|TRBV6-4
ASSGPSTGGSYGYT
>once|TRBV6-5
AIRQGARSTGELF
>few|TRBV4-1
ASSQIGGQETQY
>NA|TRBV20-1
SASPGTSDEQF
>NA|TRBV7-2
ASSGVPTYEQY
>once|TRBV30
AWTLGQYLTGELF
>NA|TRBV27
ASSLLGQGPYEQY
>NA|TRBV6-2/TRBV6-3
ASSYPTGLGQY
>NA|TRBV7-9
AATRAGVQSLDTQY
>NA|TRBV5-1
ASSLGYGEGTEAF
>NA|TRBV19
ASSGVGGYT
>NA|TRBV5-4
ASSATRGWNTEAF
>once|TRBV19
ASSPGASGWPTHEQF
>NA|TRBV5-6
ASSLMGTVNYGYT
>once|TRBV12-3/TRBV12-4
ASSGAFPEAF